Below, 10 T cell receptor beta chains from the same sample are listed, as sequenced in a study of shared clonotypes between healthy human individuals. Sequencing used immunoSEQ multiplex PCR; TCRdb keeps in-frame clones, though not all of them. This table holds under 850,000 clones, almost 95% found once. The naive CD8 subset, CD45RO-negative cells positively selected for CCR7, excluded terminally differentiated effector memory CD45RA+ cells. Specimen: naive CD8+ T cells sorted from blood. The receptors come from a man in his thirties or forties in good health.

V gene TRBV11-2 combines with J gene TRBJ2-7; 10 nucleotides line up with TRBD2. CDR3 size: 15 residues. V gave up 5 bases and J gave up 2 bases; unmatched junction bases: 6. Germline-derived CDR1 and CDR2 are SGHAT and FQNNGV. This CDR3 is CASSQTSGKAYEQYF. The CDR3 bases are TGTGCCAGCAGCCAAACTAGCGGGAAGGCCTACGAGCAGTACTTC.

CDR3 bases: TGTGCCAGCAGTTTCCGGGACAGGGTAAATGAAAAACTGTTTTTT. Translating gives CASSFRDRVNEKLFF. The V call is TRBV27, the J call TRBJ1-4; 9 positions agree with TRBD1. V was pared by 3 bases and J by 5 bases, with 4 bases of the junction left unmatched. Germline CDR1 MNHEY, CDR2 SMNVEV (reference sequence). The CDR3 totals 15 residues.

The chain has TRBV9 and TRBJ2-7; no reliable D call. The V end lost 5 bases, the J end lost 6 bases, and 18 bases lay between the germline ends. This CDR3 has 14 residues. Germline CDR1 is SGDLS and CDR2 is YYNGEE. The DNA of the CDR3 is TGTGCCAGCAGACCGGGCCCGGGCGCCACCGAGCAGTACTTC. Protein sequence: CASRPGPGATEQYF.

The chain employs TRBV11-2 and TRBJ2-6, with 7 bases matching TRBD1. Per the germline V gene, CDR1 is SGHAT and CDR2 is FQNNGV. The CDR3 sequence is 18 residues long. Unmatched junction bases numbered 10, after V lost 5 bases and J lost 0 bases. The CDR3 DNA is TGTGCCAGCAGCGGGTTGACAGGGATCCTCTCTGGGGCCAACGTCCTGACTTTC. Translating gives CASSGLTGILSGANVLTF.

CDR3 sequence: CASSRIVKADQPQHF. The CDR3 region has the DNA TGTGCCAGCAGTAGGATCGTGAAGGCAGATCAGCCCCAGCATTTT. V and J are TRBV6-1 and TRBJ1-5; D gene unclear. Looked up from germline, CDR1 is MNHNS and CDR2 is SASEGT. Trimming removed 5 bases at V and 5 bases at J, with 16 bases between. This CDR3 is built from 15 residues.

The chain links TRBV13 to TRBJ2-1; a possible D gene is TRBD1 (5 bases). V lost 1 base and J 0 bases, leaving 7 bases between the germline ends. Germline lookup yields CDR1 PRHDT and CDR2 FYEKMQ (reference sequence). The CDR3 totals 15 residues. CDR3 nucleotide sequence: TGTGCCAGCAGCTTAGAAGGGGCCTCCTACAATGAGCAGTTCTTC. The encoded protein is CASSLEGASYNEQFF.

CDR3 sequence (DNA): TGTGCCAGCAGCACAACCGGGACTAGCGGTCACAAGGGTACAGATACGCAGTATTTT. Its translation: CASSTTGTSGHKGTDTQYF. The genes are TRBV7-3 and TRBJ2-3; 11 bases match TRBD2. The J segment lost 3 bases and the V segment lost 5 bases, leaving 16 bases of the junction unmatched. The CDR3 has 19 amino acids. The germline CDR1 and CDR2 sequences are SGHTA and FQGTGA.

The CDR3 here is CASSLVDQGPNYGYTF. In nucleotides, the CDR3 is TGCGCCAGCAGCTTGGTCGATCAGGGCCCTAACTATGGCTACACCTTC. This sequence joins TRBV5-1 and TRBJ1-2; tentative D call: TRBD1 (5 bases). The CDR3 sequence is 16 residues long. Between the trimmed V and J ends, which lost 0 bases and 0 bases, there was a span of 12 bases. Looked up from germline, CDR1 is SGHRS and CDR2 is YFSETQ.

The chain employs TRBV9 and TRBJ2-1, with a weak D call TRBD2 (5 bases). With 0 bases removed from V and 0 bases from J, the gap between germline ends came to 7 bases. In germline, CDR1 is SGDLS, CDR2 YYNGEE. The CDR3 contains 15 residues. CDR3 residues: CASSVERDSYNEQFF. The CDR3 bases are TGTGCCAGCAGCGTAGAACGGGACTCCTACAATGAGCAGTTCTTC.

This clone was seen a single time. The identical CDR3 is also encoded by other nucleotide sequences in the sample. The chain recombines TRBV7-9 with TRBJ1-2; possible D gene TRBD1, 5 bases. CDR1 and CDR2 from the germline V gene are SEHNR and FQNEAQ (reference sequence). This CDR3 contains 12 residues. Trimming cost V 0 bases and J 8 bases, with 7 bases left between them. The CDR3 loop reads CASSLAGDGYTF. CDR3 sequence (DNA): TGTGCCAGCAGCTTAGCGGGGGACGGCTACACCTTC.